This T cell receptor beta chain derives from a study of beta chain features in type 1 diabetes. Study findings and constraints: Type 1 diabetes patients showed a moderate but significant shortening of TCRB CDR3s in all four CD4+ subsets. In these data, an HLA type influence on TCRB rearrangement remained unresolved.

The V gene's germline CDR1 is SGHDT and CDR2 YYEEEE. V lost 0 bases, J lost 9 bases, and 12 bases lay in between. This CDR3 region has 13 residues. Every bit of the isolated RNA underwent reverse transcription, so sequencing read expressed TCRB transcripts. Sequencing was performed with immunoSEQ multiplex PCR; in TCRdb, only in-frame clones are kept and a portion is missing. The sample shows 300,000 or so clones, over 7% of them seen only once. To note about this clone: Its antigen is not identified.

The specimen was central memory CD4+ T cells from blood. This chain connects TRBV5-6 to TRBJ1-1; tentative D call: TRBD1 (5 bases). The source is a man aged 30-40 years with type 1 diabetes. The CDR3 DNA reads as TGTGCCAGCAGCTTGGGCCGGCAGGGCCAAGCTTTCTTT. Its translation: CASSLGRQGQAFF.